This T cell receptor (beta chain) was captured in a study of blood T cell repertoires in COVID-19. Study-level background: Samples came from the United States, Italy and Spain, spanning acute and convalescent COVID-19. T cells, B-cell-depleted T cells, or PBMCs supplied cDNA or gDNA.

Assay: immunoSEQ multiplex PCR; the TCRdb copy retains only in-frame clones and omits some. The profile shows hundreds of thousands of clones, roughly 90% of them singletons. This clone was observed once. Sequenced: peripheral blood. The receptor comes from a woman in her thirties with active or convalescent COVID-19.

The CDR3 protein is CASSLRGDPETDTQYF. As DNA, the CDR3 is TGCGCCAGCAGCCTCCGCGGAGACCCGGAGACAGATACGCAGTATTTT. This sequence joins TRBV5-1 and TRBJ2-3; D not certain. There are 16 residues in the CDR3. The V gene lost 4 bases and the J gene lost 3 bases, with 18 bases spanning the gap. CDR1 SGHRS and CDR2 YFSETQ come from the germline V gene.